This T cell receptor (beta chain) was found in a study of OX40 agonist ivuxolimab in advanced cancers. Study-wide context: Patients took ivuxolimab, an agonistic anti-OX40 (CD134) antibody.

Clones were sequenced by immunoSEQ multiplex PCR, and TCRdb holds only the in-frame ones, with some missing. Among about 50,000 clones listed, roughly 84% were seen once. Study-wide findings and caveats: Mean expanded clone counts were higher in CD8+ than CD4+ T cells.

As for this clone: Its antigen is undetermined.

No patient had autoimmune disease or received systemic immunosuppression. V trimming: 5 bases; J trimming: 4 bases; junction bases outside the gene matches: 14. There are 18 residues in the CDR3. Germline CDR1 reads SGHVS; CDR2 reads FQNEAQ. Sample: CD4+ or CD8+ T cells sorted from blood, taken in a trial of the OX40 agonist ivuxolimab. The chain carries TRBV7-8 and TRBJ2-7; 13 nucleotides align to TRBD2. This TCR was sampled from an adult with an advanced solid tumor such as melanoma, head and neck, liver or kidney cancer. The CDR3 sequence is CASSTGLAGVQLAYEQYF. The CDR3 DNA is TGTGCCAGCAGCACCGGACTAGCGGGAGTACAGTTGGCGTACGAGCAGTACTTC.